The text below deals with one TCR beta chain. At one of its ends the junction is not consistent with the germline gene, which may arise from a read error. This sample was taken from a study of blood T cell repertoires in COVID-19. The table came from immunoSEQ multiplex PCR; TCRdb's copy has only in-frame clones and leaves some out. Of about 92,000 clones detected, roughly 80% appear once; the ten largest clones hold about 8.4%. The V gene's germline CDR1 is SSHAT and CDR2 FNYEAQ (reference sequence). The CDR3 is made up of 15 amino acids. The clonotype was recovered from a man between 50 and 59 years old who had recovered from COVID-19. The chain is built from TRBV7-7 and TRBJ2-7, with 8 bases that match TRBD1. The sample comprised peripheral blood. DNA of the CDR3: TGTGCTAGCAGCTTAGAACAGGGGGGCTCCTACGAGCAGTACTTC. Residues: CASSLEQGGSYEQYF.